Following are 32 T cell receptor beta chains from one sample sequenced in a study of early T cells in non-severe SARS-CoV-2 infection. TCRdb called the 5' RACE reads again in MiXCR, with one record for every CDR3 protein. The sample records 100,000 to 120,000 distinct CDR3 sequences, 9% to 13% being singletons. Sequenced sample: whole blood. Source of these receptors: an adult who was a healthcare worker with PCR-confirmed SARS-CoV-2 infection or an uninfected control (not recorded which).

This clonotype was detected a few times. The chain has TRBV10-3 and TRBJ2-7; 11 bases are shared with TRBD2. The V gene's germline CDR1 is ENHRY and CDR2 SYGVKD. CDR3 size: 15 residues. The trim removed 6 bases at V and 4 bases at J, leaving 8 bases unmatched. DNA of the CDR3: TGTGCCATCAGGGAAGCTAGCGGGGGGCCTTACGAGCAGTACTTC. It yields the protein CAIREASGGPYEQYF.

This clonotype came up many times. V and J are TRBV12-3 or TRBV12-4 and TRBJ2-2; no definite D call. The length of the CDR3 is 16 residues. V dropped 5 bases and J dropped 2 bases, with 15 bases sitting between them. This chain's CDR3 is CASSPARRQNTGELFF. The DNA for the CDR3 is TGTGCCAGCAGTCCAGCCCGGAGACAAAACACCGGGGAGCTGTTTTTT.

This clonotype occurred many times. The chain uses TRBV11-2 and TRBJ2-1, with D possibly matching TRBD2 (6 bases). CDR3 length: 12 residues. Germline values: CDR1 SGHAT, CDR2 FQNNGV. V was pared by 5 bases and J by 9 bases, with 11 bases between. The CDR3 loop is CASSPLATEQFF. The DNA of the CDR3 is TGTGCCAGCAGCCCCCTAGCGACTGAGCAGTTCTTC.

The chain couples TRBV7-9 to TRBJ1-2; 8 nucleotides align to TRBD1. The CDR3 totals 17 residues. Trimming at V came to 3 bases and at J to 4 bases, leaving 13 bases not matched to a gene. Germline-derived CDR1 and CDR2 are SEHNR and FQNEAQ (reference sequence). The CDR3 is CASSFGQGAFRLYGYTF. CDR3 bases: TGTGCCAGCAGCTTTGGGCAGGGGGCTTTTCGGCTCTATGGCTACACCTTC.

Ten or more counts support this clonotype. This chain links TRBV4-2 with TRBJ1-5; a weak D match, TRBD1 (6 bases). The germline gives CDR1 LGHNA, CDR2 YNFKEQ. Trimming took 0 bases from V and 0 from J, leaving 9 bases between them. This CDR3 has 16 residues. The CDR3 reads CASSQERTDSNQPQHF. CDR3 nucleotides: TGTGCCAGCAGCCAAGAGAGGACAGATAGCAATCAGCCCCAGCATTTT.

This clonotype was seen a handful of times. The chain combines TRBV20-1 with TRBJ2-7, with D possibly being TRBD1 or TRBD2 (5 bases each). The germline gives CDR1 DFQATT, CDR2 SNEGSKA (reference sequence). This CDR3 spans 16 amino acids. Trimming took 2 bases from V and 5 from J, leaving 22 bases between them. The DNA for the CDR3 is TGCAGTGCTAGAATGCCGCAGGGACCGTTCTACGACGAGCAGTACTTC. Translation: CSARMPQGPFYDEQYF.

V usage is TRBV20-1 and J usage is TRBJ2-3; possibly TRBD2 for D (6 bases). This CDR3 is built from 15 residues. In germline, CDR1 is DFQATT, CDR2 SNEGSKA (reference sequence). Trimming took 5 bases from V and 1 from J, leaving 16 bases between them. CDR3 coding DNA: TGCAGTGCTGTTGGTGGGGGGAAGGGCACAGATACGCAGTATTTT. This codes for CSAVGGGKGTDTQYF.

This clonotype was observed many times. This rearrangement joins TRBV9 to TRBJ2-2; D remains ambiguous. Trimming cost V 4 bases and J 4 bases, with 11 bases left between them. From germline, CDR1 is SGDLS and CDR2 YYNGEE. This CDR3 contains 14 residues. The CDR3 nucleotides are TGTGCCAGCAGCTCCCGGATGAGCACCGGGGAGCTGTTTTTT. Its translation: CASSSRMSTGELFF.

This clonotype came up a few times. V and J are TRBV12-3 or TRBV12-4 and TRBJ2-3, with D perhaps matching TRBD1 (6 bases). The CDR3 consists of 14 residues. V shed 3 bases and J shed 3 bases, with 10 bases lying between them. Here the CDR3 reads CASSFLGATDTQYF. The CDR3 DNA sequence: TGTGCCAGCAGTTTCTTGGGGGCGACAGATACGCAGTATTTT.

The chain carries TRBV20-1 and TRBJ1-2; possibly TRBD1 for D (5 bases). The CDR3 totals 14 residues. Germline CDR1 DFQATT, CDR2 SNEGSKA (reference sequence). Trimming removed 0 bases at V and 7 bases at J, with 15 bases between. The CDR3 nucleotides read TGCAGTGCTAGAGAGGTCCAGGGAACAGGTGGCTACACCTTC. Its translation: CSAREVQGTGGYTF.

This chain uses TRBV24-1 with TRBJ2-3; 15 bases are a match to TRBD2. Germline trimming cut 5 bases from V and 3 bases from J; bases unmatched to any gene: 11. This CDR3 is built from 19 residues. The V gene's germline CDR1 is KGHDR and CDR2 SFDVKD. CDR3 nucleotide sequence: TGTGCCACCAGTGCCTACACAGGACTAGCGGGGGGGCCGACAGATACGCAGTATTTT. This translates into CATSAYTGLAGGPTDTQYF.

The CDR3 sequence: CSAEAGTNNSPLHF. For the CDR3, the DNA is TGCAGTGCAGAGGCGGGGACTAATAATTCACCCCTCCACTTT. The V and J genes are TRBV20-1 and TRBJ1-6; D is possibly TRBD1 (5 bases). The germline CDR1 and CDR2 sequences are DFQATT and SNEGSKA (reference sequence). Between the trimmed V and J ends, which lost 6 bases and 5 bases, there was a span of 14 bases. The CDR3 runs to 14 residues.

There are a few counts of this clonotype. The chain joins TRBV27 to TRBJ1-6, with D possibly TRBD1 on 5 matching bases. CDR1 is MNHEY and CDR2 is SMNVEV in the germline V gene (reference sequence). The CDR3 length is 15 residues. V was cut by 6 bases and J by 7 bases, with 16 bases left in between. DNA for the CDR3: TGTGCCAGCAGCCCCCCACATGAGGGGAATTCACCCCTCCACTTT. The encoded protein is CASSPPHEGNSPLHF.

At least ten counts were recorded for this clonotype. This rearrangement joins TRBV20-1 to TRBJ2-5; possibly TRBD1 for D (6 bases). Germline CDR1 is DFQATT and CDR2 is SNEGSKA (reference sequence). CDR3 size: 13 residues. Trimming cost V 5 bases and J 0 bases, with 10 bases left between them. The CDR3 DNA follows: TGCAGTGCTCCCGACAGGTACCAAGAGACCCAGTACTTC. Residues: CSAPDRYQETQYF.

The V gene is TRBV6-6, the J gene TRBJ2-1, with TRBD2 as a possible D gene (6 bases). Germline CDR1 MNHNY, CDR2 SVGAGI (reference sequence). The CDR3 covers 14 residues. V was clipped by 4 bases and J by 4 bases, with 11 bases between them. Here the CDR3 reads CASSSSGRYNEQFF. The CDR3 nucleotides are TGTGCCAGCAGTTCAAGCGGGCGGTACAATGAGCAGTTCTTC.

As regards this clonotype: The germline gene is not matched at one end of the junction; a read error may be the cause. V gene TRBV14 combines with J gene TRBJ2-3; 11 bases fit TRBD1. The CDR3 runs 15 residues. Germline V gives CDR1 SGHDN, CDR2 FVKESK. In DNA, the CDR3 is TGTGCCAGCAGCACCCGGACAGGGGGCACAGATACGCTGTATTTT. Translation: CASSTRTGGTDTLYF.

This rearrangement joins TRBV6-5 to TRBJ2-2; no reliable D call. In germline, CDR1 is MNHEY, CDR2 SVGAGI. This CDR3 has 13 amino acids. Trimming took off 8 bases at V and 1 base at J, with 8 bases between the two ends. The CDR3 loop is CASLLLNTGELFF. The CDR3 nucleotides are TGTGCCAGCTTACTATTGAACACCGGGGAGCTGTTTTTT.

This clonotype was observed many times. This chain joins TRBV11-2 and TRBJ2-2; TRBD1 matches 7 bases. The germline CDR1 and CDR2 sequences are SGHAT and FQNNGV. The CDR3 extends over 15 amino acids. V lost 5 bases, J lost 2 bases, and 5 bases stayed unmatched. The CDR3 nucleotides are TGTGCCAGCAGCCCCGGGACAGCCAACACCGGGGAGCTGTTTTTT. As protein: CASSPGTANTGELFF.

At least ten counts were recorded for this clonotype. The rearrangement links TRBV20-1 to TRBJ2-3; 10 bases are a match to TRBD2. Germline loops: CDR1 DFQATT, CDR2 SNEGSKA (reference sequence). This CDR3 comprises 16 residues. V lost 5 bases and J lost 5; bases outside the gene matches: 13. The CDR3 reads CSAGLLAAGGLDTQYF. For the CDR3, the DNA is TGCAGTGCTGGCCTCTTGGCAGCGGGGGGGTTAGATACGCAGTATTTT.

The table lists this clonotype with a few counts. V is TRBV29-1 and J is TRBJ2-7; D ambiguous. There are 14 residues in the CDR3. Deletions cut 7 bases from V and 0 bases from J, with 16 bases between. CDR1 SQVTM and CDR2 ANQGSEA come from the germline V gene. The CDR3, as DNA: TGCAGCGCTAGGCCAAGGACGACCTCCTACGAGCAGTACTTC. Translation gives CSARPRTTSYEQYF.

The chain has TRBV27 and TRBJ2-3; 7 nucleotides agree with TRBD2. V lost 3 bases, J lost 1 base, and 10 bases stayed unmatched. The germline CDR1 and CDR2 sequences are MNHEY and SMNVEV (reference sequence). This CDR3 region has 17 residues. The CDR3 here is CASSFPPLGGGTDTQYF. CDR3 in DNA: TGTGCCAGCAGTTTCCCACCCTTGGGGGGGGGCACAGATACGCAGTATTTT.

In its sample, this clonotype was seen a few times. The chain couples TRBV27 to TRBJ1-1; D perhaps matches TRBD1 (6 bases). Trimming stripped 3 bases from V and 2 bases from J, with 16 bases between. The CDR3 is 16 residues long. CDR1 is MNHEY and CDR2 is SMNVEV in the germline V gene (reference sequence). This chain's CDR3 is CASSFGQGYYNTEAFF. The CDR3 DNA is TGTGCCAGCAGTTTCGGGCAGGGGTACTATAACACTGAAGCTTTCTTT.

This clonotype was seen a handful of times. The chain has TRBV7-3 and TRBJ1-1; no clear D gene. The CDR3 loop spans 13 amino acids. V was cut by 5 bases and J by 3 bases, with 10 bases left in between. The germline gives CDR1 SGHTA, CDR2 FQGTGA. In nucleotides, the CDR3 is TGTGCCAGCAGCGATACCCGGGACACTGAAGCTTTCTTT. Its translation is CASSDTRDTEAFF.

The chain links TRBV12-3 or TRBV12-4 to TRBJ2-1; TRBD1 agrees at 12 bases. CDR3 length: 16 residues. V dropped 5 bases and J dropped 1; count of bases not matched to a gene: 3. CDR3 region: CASSGDRGLSYNEQFF. CDR3 DNA: TGTGCCAGCAGTGGGGACAGGGGGCTATCCTACAATGAGCAGTTCTTC.

This clonotype has at least ten counts. This chain joins TRBV24-1 and TRBJ2-1; D is perhaps TRBD2 (7 bases). The CDR3 length is 15 residues. V was trimmed by 3 bases and J by 2 bases, leaving 10 bases between them. In germline, CDR1 is KGHDR, CDR2 SFDVKD. CDR3 coding DNA: TGTGCCACCAGTGATGGGGGGGCGGCCTACAATGAGCAGTTCTTC. It specifies CATSDGGAAYNEQFF.

This chain links TRBV5-1 with TRBJ1-1; D might be TRBD1 (6 bases). CDR1 and CDR2 from the germline V gene are SGHRS and YFSETQ. The CDR3 is 13 amino acids. Trimming stripped 9 bases from V and 0 bases from J, with 12 bases between. Written as DNA, the CDR3 is TGCGCCACCAAAGCAGGGGTGAACACTGAAGCTTTCTTT. It codes for CATKAGVNTEAFF.

CDR3 in amino acids: CASREGLAGAYEQYF. CDR3 sequence (DNA): TGTGCCAGCAGGGAAGGACTAGCGGGGGCCTACGAGCAGTACTTC. The chain links TRBV11-2 to TRBJ2-7; 13 nucleotides align to TRBD2. J was trimmed by 2 bases and V by 6 bases; bases with no gene match: 4. CDR1 is SGHAT, CDR2 FQNNGV, per germline. There are 15 residues in the CDR3. Variable domain in full (rest from reference TRBV11-2 and TRBJ2-7): EAGVAQSPRYKIIEKRQSVAFWCNPISGHATLYWYQQILGQGPKLLIQFQNNGVVDDSQLPKDRFSAERLKGVDSTLKIQPAKLEDSAVYLCASREGLAGAYEQYFGPGTRLTVT.

This clonotype was counted between two and nine times. This chain uses TRBV12-5 with TRBJ2-3; TRBD1 agrees at 7 bases. The trim removed 4 bases at V and 11 bases at J, leaving 6 bases unmatched. The germline gives CDR1 LGHNT, CDR2 FRNRAP. The CDR3 runs 12 residues. As DNA, the CDR3 is TGTGCTAGTGGTTCCTGGGACAGTCGGCAGTATTTT. Translation: CASGSWDSRQYF.

This clonotype was picked up many times. This chain connects TRBV27 to TRBJ2-3, with D possibly called TRBD1 or TRBD2 (7 bases each). V lost 4 bases and J lost 2, with 13 bases in between. Germline CDR1 MNHEY, CDR2 SMNVEV (reference sequence). This CDR3 contains 15 residues. The CDR3, as DNA: TGTGCCAGCAGTTGGGAGGGGGCGGTCACAGATACGCAGTATTTT. Translating gives CASSWEGAVTDTQYF.

This clonotype was counted a few times. The genes are TRBV6-4 and TRBJ2-1; the match to TRBD1 covers 7 bases. The CDR3 runs 15 residues. The V segment lost 6 bases and the J segment 2 bases; nucleotides outside the gene matches: 7. Germline CDR1 reads MRHNA; CDR2 reads SNTAGT. The CDR3 region has the DNA TGTGCCAGCAGCCTCCAGACAGGGCCCTACAATGAGCAGTTCTTC. Translated: CASSLQTGPYNEQFF.

This clonotype showed up just a few times. The CDR3 nucleotides are TGCGCCAGCAGCGGACGGACGTTGCCGGAGACCCAGTACTTC. This translates into CASSGRTLPETQYF. This rearrangement joins TRBV5-1 to TRBJ2-5; unclear D gene. CDR1 is SGHRS, CDR2 YFSETQ, per germline. The CDR3 covers 14 residues. The V end lost 4 bases, the J end lost 5 bases, and 15 bases lay between the germline ends.

V usage is TRBV7-6 and J usage is TRBJ2-1; perhaps TRBD1 as D (6 bases). In germline, CDR1 is SGHVS, CDR2 FNYEAQ. V lost 9 bases and J lost 2, with 14 bases in between. This CDR3 region has 14 residues. The CDR3, as DNA: TGTGCCAGTCCCGGACAGACACCCTACAATGAGCAGTTCTTC. Translation gives CASPGQTPYNEQFF. Looking up the rest from reference TRBV7-6 and TRBJ2-1 gives the full variable domain: GAGVSQSPRYKVTKRGQDVALRCDPISGHVSLYWYRQALGQGPEFLTYFNYEAQQDKSGLPNDRFSAERPEGSISTLTIQRTEQRDSAMYRCASPGQTPYNEQFFGPGTRLTVL.